This paragraph covers one T cell receptor (beta chain) sequence. This clonotype was counted at least ten times. No antigen is known for it. The record has no base qualities; no much larger clone is one base away. This entry comes from a study of identical twins (dated by TCRdb to the mid-2010s). About the full investigation: TCR alpha and beta repertoires from monozygotic twins, unrelated adults of various ages and cord blood were deep-sequenced to test whether fetal clonotypes persist. To rule out contamination, replicate twin experiments were performed at different times with different library preparation protocols. Results the study describes overall, beyond this receptor: Out-of-frame TCR alpha sequences shared between twins showed an excess of low generation-probability sequences compared with coincidental sharing between unrelated individuals. Excess twin sharing in beta out-of-frame sequences was weaker because fewer shared sequences lowered the signal-to-noise ratio. Zero-insertion analyses could be partly confounded by invariant T cells such as MAIT and iNKT, although diverse VJ usage argued against such confounding for most clonotypes. Conclusions relied on cross-sectional statistical analysis, since the same donors could not be followed over many years. In monozygotic twins, out-of-frame TCR alpha sharing was systematically underestimated by recombination models, although the models agreed with sharing between unrelated individuals. Fewer insertions were carried by abundant cord blood beta clonotypes, a similar but weaker trend appeared in young adult naive repertoires, and no such trend appeared in memory repertoires.

Libraries came from 5' RACE. TCRdb records Illumina HiSeq 2000 as the sequencer. Template switching added a universal primer binding site, and the final cDNA carried a unique molecular identifier that allowed TCR cDNA molecules to be counted accurately. Specific primers in the conserved constant-segment region were used to synthesize first-strand cDNA for TCR alpha and beta chains. To control for contamination, each cDNA library was double barcoded with a SMART-Mk sample barcode plus Illumina barcodes. TruSeq adapter sequences, together with Illumina sample barcodes, were added in two successive PCR steps. TCR alpha and beta cDNA libraries were sequenced on the Illumina HiSeq platform with custom primers. Per the original workflow: Raw reads were processed with MiGEC to extract unique molecular identifiers, and MiXCR was used to determine CDR3 positions. Recombination models were inferred per individual with the repgenHMM and IGoR tools using an EM algorithm. Shared clonotype analysis was performed with the tcR package in R, normalizing sharing by the product of cloneset sizes. Out-of-frame nonproductive sequences were analyzed to study raw recombination free of thymic and clonal selection effects. The public reads were quality trimmed at Q25 with fastp and then assembled into clones with MiXCR by TCRdb, keeping productive beta chains. Each entry merges the rows of one CDR3 protein and shows their most common DNA and genes. These V and J calls originate from TCRdb's pipeline instead of the authors' own analysis. For this sample there are 300,000 to 400,000 distinct CDR3 sequences; 10% to 15% appear just once. Approximately 7.5% of the sample is in the top ten clones.

Reading the germline V gene gives CDR1 SGHDT and CDR2 YYEEEE. V lost 2 bases and J lost 2 bases, and the count of bases not matched to a germline gene is 6. The CDR3 runs 15 amino acids, cysteine and phenylalanine included. Only the CDR3 portion is preserved as DNA: 45 bases, with reading frame beginning at the first base. Every donor in the study was a healthy Caucasian. The twin cohort comprised three pairs of female monozygotic twins, all aged roughly 18 to 29 years. Positive isolation kits from Invitrogen were used to isolate CD4+ and CD8+ T cell populations. A further study also used this sample, focusing on yellow fever vaccine responses in identical twins. As the second publication notes: The T cell response to vaccination in identical twins was reported by the authors to appear partly convergent and partly personalized. The study precisely tracked vaccine-responding T cell clones in identical twins.

Sequences were obtained from CD8+ T cells sorted from blood. The V gene is TRBV5-6 and the J gene is TRBJ1-1, with 7 central nucleotides matching TRBD1. The clonotype originates from a woman aged 18 to 35 in good health. The CDR3 here reads CASSFEGGLNTEAFF. The DNA sequence follows: TGTGCCAGCAGCTTTGAAGGGGGCCTAAACACTGAAGCTTTCTTT. This CDR3, with the reference TRBV5-6 and TRBJ1-1 proteins standing in past its ends, gives the full variable domain DAGVTQSPTHLIKTRGQQVTLRCSPKSGHDTVSWYQQALGQGPQFIFQYYEEEERQRGNFPDRFSGHQFPNYSSELNVNALLLGDSALYLCASSFEGGLNTEAFFGQGTRLTVV.